This passage covers 14 T cell receptor beta chains from one sample sequenced in a study of T cell responses to AZD1222 COVID-19 vaccine. Data came from immunoSEQ multiplex PCR; TCRdb stores just in-frame clones and leaves some out. In the table there are roughly 150,000 clones, 87% of which are singletons. The sequencing used peripheral blood, collected 28 days after the second AZD1222 dose. All receptors derive from an adult who received the AZD1222 COVID-19 vaccine.

V usage is TRBV7-2 and J usage is TRBJ2-5, with D possibly being TRBD1 (6 bases). Trimming took 6 bases from V and 4 from J, leaving 9 bases between them. CDR3 length equals 12 residues. Germline V gene lookup returns CDR1 SGHTA and CDR2 FQGNSA. CDR3 in DNA: TGTGCCAGCAGGGTAGGGGGAGAGACCCAGTACTTC. It yields the protein CASRVGGETQYF.

The chain employs TRBV14 and TRBJ2-6; D is perhaps TRBD1 or TRBD2 (6 bases each). The CDR3 is made up of 16 amino acids. Germline loops: CDR1 SGHDN, CDR2 FVKESK. Trimming pared 4 bases from V and 2 bases from J, leaving 12 bases between. For the CDR3, the DNA is TGTGCCAGCAGCCTCGGACGGGGGCCTGGGGCCAACGTCCTGACTTTC. It yields the protein CASSLGRGPGANVLTF.

The chain is built from TRBV19 and TRBJ2-1; tentatively, D is TRBD2 (6 bases). Germline V gene data show CDR1 as LNHDA and CDR2 as SQIVND (reference sequence). The CDR3 totals 17 residues. The V gene lost 4 bases and the J gene lost 3 bases, with 19 bases spanning the gap. CDR3 residues: CASSRKIGTVGYNEQFF. The CDR3, as DNA: TGTGCCAGTAGTAGAAAGATAGGGACTGTGGGCTACAATGAGCAGTTCTTC.

This clone has just a few counts. The chain combines TRBV4-2 with TRBJ2-5; perhaps TRBD2 as D (6 bases). CDR3 length: 17 amino acids. Deletions cut 0 bases from V and 5 bases from J, with 19 bases between. CDR1 and CDR2 (germline): LGHNA, YNFKEQ. For the CDR3, the DNA is TGTGCCAGCAGCCAAGACTCTGGTCTAGCGATTCCGGAGACCCAGTACTTC. It yields the protein CASSQDSGLAIPETQYF.

V and J are TRBV3-1 (or the pseudogene TRBV3-2) and TRBJ1-1; no clear D gene. Between the trimmed V and J ends, which lost 4 bases and 11 bases, there was a span of 17 bases. CDR3 size: 13 residues. Looked up from germline, CDR1 is LGHDT and CDR2 is YNNKEL (reference sequence). CDR3 amino acids: CASSLRAGAGAFF. The CDR3 region has the DNA TGTGCCAGCAGCCTTCGTGCGGGCGCGGGGGCTTTCTTT.

The genes are TRBV18 and TRBJ2-7; D remains ambiguous. The germline V gene has CDR1 KGHSH and CDR2 LQKENI. The V and J ends lost 0 bases and 1 base respectively, with 7 bases between them. This CDR3 is 14 amino acids long. The CDR3 nucleotides read TGTGCCAGCTCACCACCCTCAGGATCCTACGAGCAGTACTTC. This codes for CASSPPSGSYEQYF.

The chain employs TRBV7-9 and TRBJ2-3; a possible D gene is TRBD2 (6 bases). The CDR3 is 15 residues long. In germline, CDR1 is SEHNR, CDR2 FQNEAQ (reference sequence). The V and J ends lost 2 bases and 4 bases respectively, with 13 bases between them. CDR3 DNA sequence: TGTGCCAGCAGCTTACGAGCGACTAGTGCAGATACGCAGTATTTT. Residues: CASSLRATSADTQYF.

This clone was detected once. The gene calls are TRBV19 and TRBJ1-1, with D uncertain. CDR3 length: 16 amino acids. Germline V gene data show CDR1 as LNHDA and CDR2 as SQIVND (reference sequence). Deletions cut 8 bases from V and 2 bases from J, with 21 bases between. This CDR3 reads CASCPGLQRVNTEAFF. CDR3 sequence (DNA): TGTGCCAGTTGTCCCGGGTTGCAGAGGGTAAACACTGAAGCTTTCTTT.

This rearrangement joins TRBV4-1 to TRBJ1-6; possible D gene TRBD1, 5 bases. The CDR3 extends over 14 amino acids. The V end lost 5 bases, the J end lost 4 bases, and 9 bases lay between the germline ends. Germline CDR1 reads MGHRA; CDR2 reads YSYEKL. The CDR3 nucleotides read TGCGCCAGCAGCGGGGCTTTTTATAATTCACCCCTCCACTTT. Its protein product is CASSGAFYNSPLHF.

V gene TRBV7-6 combines with J gene TRBJ2-1; 8 nucleotides line up with TRBD2. Trimming took 5 bases from V and 10 from J; bases not matched to a gene: 25. Germline CDR1 and CDR2: SGHVS and FNYEAQ. The CDR3 has 19 residues. Here the CDR3 DNA reads TGTGCCAGCAGCCTCCTCGGTTGGGGAGGCGGGGGGTCCCTCGGGGAGCAGTTCTTC. It translates to CASSLLGWGGGGSLGEQFF. The variable domain in full, completed from reference TRBV7-6 and TRBJ2-1, reads GAGVSQSPRYKVTKRGQDVALRCDPISGHVSLYWYRQALGQGPEFLTYFNYEAQQDKSGLPNDRFSAERPEGSISTLTIQRTEQRDSAMYRCASSLLGWGGGGSLGEQFFGPGTRLTVL.

This clone was picked up a small number of times. The genes are TRBV27 and TRBJ2-6; D is unclear. There are 16 residues in the CDR3. Deletions cut 4 bases from V and 2 bases from J, with 12 bases between. CDR1 and CDR2 from the germline V gene are MNHEY and SMNVEV (reference sequence). The CDR3 sequence: CASSSFGSPGANVLTF. CDR3 DNA: TGTGCCAGCAGTTCCTTTGGGTCCCCTGGGGCCAACGTCCTGACTTTC. Drawing the rest from reference TRBV27 and TRBJ2-6, the complete variable domain is EAQVTQNPRYLITVTGKKLTVTCSQNMNHEYMSWYRQDPGLGLRQIYYSMNVEVTDKGDVPEGYKVSRKEKRNFPLILESPSPNQTSLYFCASSSFGSPGANVLTFGAGSRLTVL.

The V call is TRBV29-1, the J call TRBJ2-3; D may be TRBD2 (5 bases). Trimming removed 1 base at V and 4 bases at J, with 9 bases between. Germline assignment: CDR1 SQVTM and CDR2 ANQGSEA. The CDR3 totals 13 residues. CDR3 bases: TGCAGCGTTGAAGGGCGGGCGGCAGATACGCAGTATTTT. Its protein is CSVEGRAADTQYF.

Turning to this clone: The sample carries other DNA sequences with the same CDR3. V and J are TRBV9 and TRBJ1-1; D remains unclear. Germline assignment: CDR1 SGDLS and CDR2 YYNGEE. V was clipped by 1 base and J by 0 bases, with 4 bases between them. The CDR3 length is 13 residues. The CDR3 here is CASSVTVNTEAFF. Here the CDR3 DNA reads TGTGCCAGCAGCGTAACGGTGAACACTGAAGCTTTCTTT.

J is TRBJ1-4 and V is TRBV19, with TRBD1 matching 7 bases. In germline, CDR1 is LNHDA, CDR2 SQIVND (reference sequence). The J segment lost 4 bases and the V segment lost 8 bases, leaving 7 bases of the junction unmatched. This CDR3 is built from 14 residues. The CDR3, as DNA: TGTGCCAGTGGGGGGACAGTGATTAATGAAAAACTGTTTTTT. This translates into CASGGTVINEKLFF.